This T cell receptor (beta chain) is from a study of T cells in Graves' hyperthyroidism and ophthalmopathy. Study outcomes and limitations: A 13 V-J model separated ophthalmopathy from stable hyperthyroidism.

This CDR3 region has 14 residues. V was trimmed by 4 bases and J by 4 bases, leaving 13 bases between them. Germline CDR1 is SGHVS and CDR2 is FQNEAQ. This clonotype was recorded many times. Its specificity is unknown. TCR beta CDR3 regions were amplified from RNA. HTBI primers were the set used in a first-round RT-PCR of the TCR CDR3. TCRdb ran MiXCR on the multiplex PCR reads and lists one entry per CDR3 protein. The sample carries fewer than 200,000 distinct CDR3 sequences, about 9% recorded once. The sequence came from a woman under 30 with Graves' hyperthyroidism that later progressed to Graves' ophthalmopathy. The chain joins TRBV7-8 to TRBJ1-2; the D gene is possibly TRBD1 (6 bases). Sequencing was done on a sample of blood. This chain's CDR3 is CASSSTGTTYGYTF. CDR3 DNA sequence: TGTGCCAGCAGCTCAACAGGGACGACCTATGGCTACACCTTC.